One sample yielded the 29 T cell receptor beta chains listed below, sequenced in a study of shared clonotypes between healthy human individuals. CD45RO-negative, CCR7-selected cells formed the naive CD8 fraction, which excluded terminally differentiated effector memory CD45RA+ cells. Assay used: immunoSEQ multiplex PCR; TCRdb lists only in-frame clones, some missing. The sample consists of roughly 810,000 clones, 90% to 98% of them appearing once. Sequenced: naive CD8+ T cells sorted from blood. Source of these receptors: a man younger than 40 in good health.

In DNA, the CDR3 is TGCGCCAGCAGCCTCCGGGACAGCCCCTACGAGCAGTACTTC. As protein: CASSLRDSPYEQYF. This rearrangement joins TRBV5-1 to TRBJ2-7; 7 bases map to TRBD1. CDR3 length equals 14 residues. With 4 bases clipped from V and 2 bases from J, the junction kept 6 bases outside the gene matches. Germline loops: CDR1 SGHRS, CDR2 YFSETQ.

V and J are TRBV2 and TRBJ2-7; D gene unclear. The CDR3 spans 12 residues. Trimming cost V 7 bases and J 3 bases, with 10 bases left between them. CDR1 SNHLY and CDR2 FYNNEI come from the germline V gene. This chain's CDR3 is CASMAAFYEQYF. CDR3 in DNA: TGTGCCAGCATGGCTGCCTTCTACGAGCAGTACTTC.

This clone appeared once. This chain links TRBV2 with TRBJ2-7, with 12 positions matching TRBD2. Germline CDR1 and CDR2: SNHLY and FYNNEI. The CDR3 covers 16 residues. V lost 1 base to trimming and J lost 3 bases; unmatched junction nucleotides: 4. CDR3 DNA: TGTGCCAGCAGTGAAGGACTAGCGGGAGTACTCTACGAGCAGTACTTC. This codes for CASSEGLAGVLYEQYF. Supplemented by reference TRBV2 and TRBJ2-7, the full variable domain reads EPEVTQTPSHQVTQMGQEVILRCVPISNHLYFYWYRQILGQKVEFLVSFYNNEISEKSEIFDDQFSVERPDGSNFTLKIRSTKLEDSAMYFCASSEGLAGVLYEQYFGPGTRLTVT.

This clone appeared a single time. The V call is TRBV6-5, the J call TRBJ2-5; D possibly corresponds to TRBD2 (5 bases). The CDR3 is 15 residues long. The germline CDR1 and CDR2 sequences are MNHEY and SVGAGI. Deletions cut 2 bases from V and 2 bases from J, with 12 bases between. CDR3 residues: CASSYLEGAQETQYF. Written as DNA, the CDR3 is TGTGCCAGCAGTTACCTCGAGGGTGCGCAAGAGACCCAGTACTTC.

The chain joins TRBV5-4 to TRBJ2-5, with 8 positions matching TRBD2. From germline, CDR1 is SGHNT and CDR2 YYREEE (reference sequence). The CDR3 has 16 amino acids. The J segment lost 0 bases and the V segment lost 4 bases, leaving 8 bases of the junction unmatched. The CDR3 loop reads CASSPTSGSYQETQYF. The CDR3 bases are TGTGCCAGCAGCCCAACTAGCGGCTCGTACCAAGAGACCCAGTACTTC.

This chain connects TRBV15 to TRBJ2-1; the match to TRBD1 covers 8 bases. The CDR3 spans 12 residues. CDR1 is LNHNV and CDR2 is YYDKDF in the germline V gene (reference sequence). Trimming cost V 5 bases and J 14 bases; bases outside gene matches: 8. DNA of the CDR3: TGTGCCACCAGCGCGGACAGGGCTAGCGAGTTCTTC. Its protein product is CATSADRASEFF.

The genes are TRBV6-6 and TRBJ2-1; no reliable D call. Germline V CDR1 and CDR2: MNHNY, SVGAGI (reference sequence). CDR3 length equals 12 residues. The V gene lost 8 bases and the J gene lost 0 bases, with 5 bases spanning the gap. The DNA for the CDR3 is TGTGCCAGCCACCACTCCTACAATGAGCAGTTCTTC. Amino acids: CASHHSYNEQFF.

V gene TRBV9 combines with J gene TRBJ2-3, with 7 bases fitting TRBD2. The ends lost 4 bases at V and 2 bases at J; junction bases unmatched: 7. The germline V gene has CDR1 SGDLS and CDR2 YYNGEE. The CDR3 sequence is 15 residues long. CDR3 coding DNA: TGTGCCAGCAGCCCGAGACTAGCATCCACAGATACGCAGTATTTT. Translated: CASSPRLASTDTQYF.

The rearrangement links TRBV27 to TRBJ2-7; TRBD1 might be the D (5 bases). The CDR3 is 14 amino acids. V lost 5 bases, J lost 1 base, and 12 bases lay in between. The germline gives CDR1 MNHEY, CDR2 SMNVEV (reference sequence). The CDR3 sequence is CASSTIDSSYEQYF. DNA for the CDR3: TGTGCCAGCAGTACGATCGACAGTTCCTACGAGCAGTACTTC.

On this clone itself: Other DNA variants within this sample encode the same CDR3. The genes are TRBV20-1 and TRBJ2-1; D ambiguous. Trimming shortened V by 2 bases and J by 9 bases, and 8 bases separated the two germline ends. The CDR3 consists of 11 residues. Germline CDR1 reads DFQATT; CDR2 reads SNEGSKA (reference sequence). The CDR3 DNA reads TGCAGTGCTAGATTGGTGGGTGAGCAGTTCTTC. This codes for CSARLVGEQFF.

J is TRBJ1-1 and V is TRBV15, with D perhaps TRBD1 (5 bases). The V end lost 2 bases, the J end lost 2 bases, and 12 bases lay between the germline ends. The germline V gene encodes CDR1 LNHNV and CDR2 YYDKDF (reference sequence). CDR3 size: 15 residues. The CDR3 loop is CATSRPGTLNTEAFF. CDR3 DNA sequence: TGTGCCACCAGCAGACCAGGGACGCTCAACACTGAAGCTTTCTTT.

The chain uses TRBV18 and TRBJ1-4, with TRBD1 matching over 8 bases. The CDR3 consists of 13 residues. CDR1 KGHSH and CDR2 LQKENI come from the germline V gene. The trim removed 5 bases at V and 8 bases at J, leaving 4 bases unmatched. DNA of the CDR3: TGTGCCAGCTCAAAAGGGACAGGCGAAAAACTGTTTTTT. Translating it yields CASSKGTGEKLFF.

The chain employs TRBV11-2 and TRBJ2-1; the D gene is possibly TRBD1 (6 bases). Trimming shortened V by 4 bases and J by 7 bases, and 20 bases separated the two germline ends. Germline values: CDR1 SGHAT, CDR2 FQNNGV. The CDR3 length is 16 residues. The CDR3 region has the DNA TGTGCCAGCAGCTACCACAGGGTAAGTGGAGCGAATGAGCAGTTCTTC. This translates into CASSYHRVSGANEQFF.

The rearrangement links TRBV4-1 to TRBJ2-2, with D unresolved. V was trimmed by 3 bases and J by 3 bases, leaving 8 bases between them. This CDR3 has 14 residues. Germline V CDR1 and CDR2: MGHRA, YSYEKL. The CDR3, as DNA: TGCGCCAGCAGCCAGGAGAGGTACACCGGGGAGCTGTTTTTT. It specifies CASSQERYTGELFF.

The chain joins TRBV5-1 to TRBJ2-1; 10 bases agree with TRBD1. The V gene end was trimmed by 4 bases and the J gene end by 0 bases; junction bases not matched to a gene: 7. Germline assignment: CDR1 SGHRS and CDR2 YFSETQ. The CDR3 is 17 amino acids. The CDR3 region has the DNA TGCGCCAGCAGCGACCCGGGACAGGGGAGCTCCTACAATGAGCAGTTCTTC. It translates to CASSDPGQGSSYNEQFF.

V gene TRBV28 combines with J gene TRBJ2-2; D is undetermined. Germline CDR1 and CDR2: MDHEN and SYDVKM. The CDR3 covers 14 residues. V lost 3 bases, J lost 1 base, and 6 bases lay in between. The CDR3 nucleotides are TGTGCCAGCAGTTTGCTGGAGAACACCGGGGAGCTGTTTTTT. Amino acid sequence: CASSLLENTGELFF.

This clone was observed once. The CDR3 DNA sequence: TGTGCCAGCAGCGTAGCAGCGGGGGATACCTACGAGCAGTACTTC. Translating it yields CASSVAAGDTYEQYF. The chain employs TRBV9 and TRBJ2-7; the match to TRBD2 covers 8 bases. Losses at the gene ends were 0 bases for V and 2 bases for J; bases not matched to a gene: 4. Germline V lookup: CDR1 SGDLS, CDR2 YYNGEE. The CDR3 is 15 residues long. Filled out from reference TRBV9 and TRBJ2-7, the complete variable domain reads DSGVTQTPKHLITATGQRVTLRCSPRSGDLSVYWYQQSLDQGLQFLIQYYNGEERAKGNILERFSAQQFPDLHSELNLSSLELGDSALYFCASSVAAGDTYEQYFGPGTRLTVT.

The genes are TRBV9 and TRBJ2-3; 7 positions match TRBD1. Germline CDR1 is SGDLS and CDR2 is YYNGEE. After removal of 3 bases from V and 7 bases from J, the junction contained 8 bases not matched to a gene. This CDR3 spans 14 amino acids. CDR3 DNA sequence: TGTGCCAGCAGCGGACGGGACAGTTCCCATACGCAGTATTTT. Translating it yields CASSGRDSSHTQYF.

The chain is built from TRBV29-1 and TRBJ2-1, with D perhaps TRBD2 (5 bases). Germline CDR1 and CDR2: SQVTM and ANQGSEA. Trimming shortened V by 5 bases and J by 5 bases, and 10 bases separated the two germline ends. This CDR3 is built from 12 residues. CDR3 sequence (DNA): TGCAGCGTTACGGGGTTGAACAATGAGCAGTTCTTC. Its translation: CSVTGLNNEQFF.

V and J are TRBV7-9 and TRBJ2-3; the D gene is possibly TRBD1 (5 bases). The germline V gene has CDR1 SEHNR and CDR2 FQNEAQ (reference sequence). The CDR3 length is 13 residues. V lost 5 bases to trimming and J lost 1 base, with 7 bases between them. In DNA, the CDR3 is TGTGCCAGCAGCCCGACAGGCACAGATACGCAGTATTTT. As protein: CASSPTGTDTQYF.

A note on this clone: The junction and the germline gene differ at one end; a read error may be behind it. V is TRBV13 and J is TRBJ1-4; D remains unclear. Germline CDR1 is PRHDT and CDR2 is FYEKMQ (reference sequence). This CDR3 is 16 amino acids long. The DNA of the CDR3 is TGTGCCAGCAGTTTAGGTGAGGAGGGCCTTGAAGAAAAACTGTTTTTT. It yields the protein CASSLGEEGLEEKLFF.

The chain uses TRBV7-9 and TRBJ2-7; TRBD2 aligns across 13 bases. The junction had 6 bases not matched to a gene; V was cut back by 4 bases and J by 3 bases. CDR1 and CDR2 (germline): SEHNR, FQNEAQ (reference sequence). The CDR3 contains 16 residues. This CDR3 reads CASSYRTSGSSYEQYF. The CDR3 nucleotides read TGTGCCAGCAGCTATAGGACTAGCGGGAGCAGCTACGAGCAGTACTTC. The full variable domain, in which reference TRBV7-9 and TRBJ2-7 provide the parts outside the CDR3, is DTGVSQNPRHKITKRGQNVTFRCDPISEHNRLYWYRQTLGQGPEFLTYFQNEAQLEKSRLLSDRFSAERPKGSFSTLEIQRTEQGDSAMYLCASSYRTSGSSYEQYFGPGTRLTVT.

The chain is built from TRBV5-4 and TRBJ2-5; 7 positions match TRBD2. The CDR3 has 15 residues. V lost 4 bases, J lost 2 bases, and 8 bases stayed unmatched. Germline CDR1 and CDR2: SGHNT and YYREEE (reference sequence). CDR3 sequence (DNA): TGTGCCAGCAGCCTGAGGCCTAGCGGACAAGAGACCCAGTACTTC. Protein product: CASSLRPSGQETQYF.

The gene calls are TRBV18 and TRBJ1-5, with TRBD1 as a possible D gene (5 bases). V shed 10 bases and J shed 3 bases, with 13 bases lying between them. The CDR3 is made up of 13 amino acids. Per the germline V gene, CDR1 is KGHSH and CDR2 is LQKENI. This chain's CDR3 is CATWDGTNQPQHF. The CDR3 region has the DNA TGTGCCACCTGGGACGGCACCAATCAGCCCCAGCATTTT. Combining the CDR3 with reference TRBV18 and TRBJ1-5 gives the whole variable domain NAGVMQNPRHLVRRRGQEARLRCSPMKGHSHVYWYRQLPEEGLKFMVYLQKENIIDESGMPKERFSAEFPKEGPSILRIQQVVRGDSAAYFCATWDGTNQPQHFGDGTRLSIL.

A single count supports this clone. This chain connects TRBV6-5 to TRBJ2-7; TRBD2 might be the D (6 bases). This CDR3 is 15 amino acids long. Germline V lookup: CDR1 MNHEY, CDR2 SVGAGI. With 0 bases removed from V and 5 bases from J, the gap between germline ends came to 14 bases. CDR3 amino acids: CASSYSDGSLHEQYF. CDR3 bases: TGTGCCAGCAGTTACTCCGACGGGAGCCTCCACGAGCAGTACTTC.

The chain has TRBV7-6 and TRBJ1-4, with D possibly matching TRBD1 (5 bases). This CDR3 is built from 14 residues. Germline V gene lookup returns CDR1 SGHVS and CDR2 FNYEAQ. V lost 5 bases, J lost 8 bases, and 15 bases lay in between. The CDR3 loop is CASSRWAGQEKLFF. In nucleotides, the CDR3 is TGTGCCAGCAGCCGGTGGGCAGGGCAGGAAAAACTGTTTTTT.

V gene TRBV1 combines with J gene TRBJ2-2. TRBV1 is designated a pseudogene. This CDR3 region has 17 residues. The CDR3 region is CTSSRDGCDGNTGELFF. CDR3 nucleotide sequence: TGCACCAGCAGCCGGGACGGGTGCGACGGGAACACCGGGGAGCTGTTTTTT.

The CDR3 DNA sequence: TGTGCTAGTGGTTTATCAATATATTTT. This codes for CASGLSIYF. This rearrangement joins TRBV12-5 to TRBJ1-3; no reliable D call. This CDR3 contains 9 residues. The germline gives CDR1 LGHNT, CDR2 FRNRAP. With 3 bases removed from V and 13 bases from J, the gap between germline ends came to 4 bases.

J is TRBJ1-1 and V is TRBV7-9, with D unresolved. Germline V gives CDR1 SEHNR, CDR2 FQNEAQ (reference sequence). V was pared by 5 bases and J by 0 bases, with 10 bases between. CDR3 length: 14 residues. The CDR3 DNA reads TGTGCCAGCAGCGCTTCCATACTGAACACTGAAGCTTTCTTT. As protein: CASSASILNTEAFF.